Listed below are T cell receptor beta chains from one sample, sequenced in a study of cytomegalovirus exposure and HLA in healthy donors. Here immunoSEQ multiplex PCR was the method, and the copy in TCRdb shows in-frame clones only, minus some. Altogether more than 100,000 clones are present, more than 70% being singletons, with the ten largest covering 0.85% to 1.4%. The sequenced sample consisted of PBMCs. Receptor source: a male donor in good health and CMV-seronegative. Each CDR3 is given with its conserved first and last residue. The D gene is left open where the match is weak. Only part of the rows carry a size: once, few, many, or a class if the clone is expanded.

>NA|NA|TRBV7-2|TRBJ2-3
CASRAGTDTQYF
TGTGCCAGCAGAGCGGGCACAGATACGCAGTATTTT
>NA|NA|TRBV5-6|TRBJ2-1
CASSFLGGAYNEQFF
TGTGCCAGCAGCTTTCTGGGGGGAGCCTACAATGAGCAGTTCTTC
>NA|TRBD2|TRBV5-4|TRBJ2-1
CASSTLTSGEGQFF
TGTGCCAGCAGCACCCTGACTAGCGGGGAGGGGCAGTTCTTC
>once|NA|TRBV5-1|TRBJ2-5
CASSLGTVQETQYF
TGCGCCAGCAGCTTGGGGACAGTCCAAGAGACCCAGTACTTC
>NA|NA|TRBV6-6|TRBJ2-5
CASTPTRGGREETQYF
TGTGCCAGCACCCCAACTCGCGGAGGGCGGGAAGAGACCCAGTACTTC
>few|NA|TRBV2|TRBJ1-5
CASRARTNQPQHF
TGTGCCAGCAGGGCCAGAACAAATCAGCCCCAGCATTTT
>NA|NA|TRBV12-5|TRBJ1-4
CASGLLGGDNEKLFF
TGTGCTAGTGGTTTGCTCGGGGGGGACAATGAAAAACTGTTTTTT
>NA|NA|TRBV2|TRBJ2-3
CASTPTGSTDTQYF
TGTGCCAGCACCCCGACAGGAAGTACAGATACGCAGTATTTT
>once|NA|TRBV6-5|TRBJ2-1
CASSTRQPSPFF
TGTGCCAGCAGTACCCGACAGCCCTCCCCGTTCTTC
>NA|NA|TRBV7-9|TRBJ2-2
CASSRDSANTGELFF
TGTGCCAGCAGCCGGGACTCCGCGAACACCGGGGAGCTGTTTTTT
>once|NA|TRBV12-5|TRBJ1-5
CASGSLRSGDNIQPQHF
TGTGCTAGTGGTTCCCTCAGGTCAGGGGATAATATTCAGCCCCAGCATTTT
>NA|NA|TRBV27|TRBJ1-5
CASRKAPGSSNQPQHF
TGTGCCAGCAGAAAGGCCCCGGGATCGAGCAATCAGCCCCAGCATTTT
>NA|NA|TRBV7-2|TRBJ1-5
CASSLVRGYQPQHF
TGTGCCAGCAGCTTAGTCAGAGGGTATCAGCCCCAGCATTTT
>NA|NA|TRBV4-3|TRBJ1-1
CASSQVGQGRGYTEAFF
TGCGCCAGCAGCCAAGTTGGCCAGGGGCGAGGGTACACTGAAGCTTTCTTT
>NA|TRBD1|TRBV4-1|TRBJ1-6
CASSPEPGQYNSPLHF
TGCGCCAGCAGCCCCGAGCCGGGACAGTATAATTCACCCCTCCACTTT
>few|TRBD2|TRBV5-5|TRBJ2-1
CASSFRLAGTQESEQFF
TGTGCCAGCAGCTTTAGACTAGCGGGGACCCAGGAGAGTGAGCAGTTCTTC
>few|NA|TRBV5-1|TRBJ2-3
CASSLGSQYTDTQYF
TGCGCCAGCAGCTTGGGTTCCCAGTACACAGATACGCAGTATTTT
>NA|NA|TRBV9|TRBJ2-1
CASSYRGEPSYNEQFF
TGTGCCAGCAGCTACCGCGGGGAACCCTCCTACAATGAGCAGTTCTTC
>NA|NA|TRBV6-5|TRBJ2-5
CASSYGPNQETQYF
TGTGCCAGCAGTTACGGGCCGAACCAAGAGACCCAGTACTTC
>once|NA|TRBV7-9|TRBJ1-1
CASSQNTEAFF
TGTGCCAGCAGCCAAAACACTGAAGCTTTCTTT
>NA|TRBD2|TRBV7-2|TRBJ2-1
CASSLGGLAGGRSEQFF
TGTGCCAGCAGCTTAGGGGGACTAGCGGGGGGGCGGTCTGAGCAGTTCTTC
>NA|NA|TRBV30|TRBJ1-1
CAWTPGRQATEAFF
TGTGCCTGGACCCCCGGGAGGCAGGCGACTGAAGCTTTCTTT
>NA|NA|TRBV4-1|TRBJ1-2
CASSREQGYYGYTF
TGCGCCAGCAGCCGGGAGCAGGGGTATTATGGCTACACCTTC
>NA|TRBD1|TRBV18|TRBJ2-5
CASSALGQVQETQYF
TGTGCCAGCTCAGCCCTCGGACAGGTCCAAGAGACCCAGTACTTC
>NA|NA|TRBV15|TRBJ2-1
CATSRDMPGEQFF
TGTGCCACCAGCAGAGATATGCCCGGTGAGCAGTTCTTC
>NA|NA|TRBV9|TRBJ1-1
CASSSTPGQIGEAFF
TGTGCCAGCAGCTCTACCCCCGGACAGATAGGTGAAGCTTTCTTT
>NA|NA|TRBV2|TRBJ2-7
CASRGGSSYEQYF
TGTGCCAGTAGGGGAGGAAGCTCCTACGAGCAGTACTTC
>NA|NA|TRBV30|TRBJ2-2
CAWGLGGELFF
TGTGCCTGGGGGCTGGGCGGGGAGCTGTTTTTT
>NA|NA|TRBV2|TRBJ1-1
CASSVGRSNTEAFF
TGTGCCAGCAGTGTGGGGAGGTCGAACACTGAAGCTTTCTTT
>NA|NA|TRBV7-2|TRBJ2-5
CASSLVFGETQYF
TGTGCCAGCAGCTTAGTATTCGGGGAGACCCAGTACTTC
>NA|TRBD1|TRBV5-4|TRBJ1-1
CASRRGQGYTEAFF
TGTGCCAGCAGGAGGGGACAGGGATACACTGAAGCTTTCTTT
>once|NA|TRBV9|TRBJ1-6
CASSVEFEGVSSPLHF
TGTGCCAGCAGCGTAGAATTTGAGGGAGTAAGTTCACCCCTCCACTTT
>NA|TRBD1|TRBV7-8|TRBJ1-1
CASSPQGAETEAFF
TGTGCCAGCAGCCCACAGGGGGCGGAAACTGAAGCTTTCTTT
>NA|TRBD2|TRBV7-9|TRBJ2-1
CASSPGLAGYYNEQFF
TGTGCCAGCAGCCCCGGACTAGCGGGGTACTACAATGAGCAGTTCTTC
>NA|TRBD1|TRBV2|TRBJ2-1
CASSEATGLRQFF
TGTGCCAGCAGTGAAGCGACAGGGCTACGGCAGTTCTTC
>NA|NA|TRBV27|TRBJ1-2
CASSFSAGSGYGYTF
TGTGCCAGCAGTTTCTCGGCAGGGTCTGGCTATGGCTACACCTTC
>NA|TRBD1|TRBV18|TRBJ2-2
CASSPVQGKTGDGLFF
TGTGCCAGCTCACCGGTACAGGGGAAGACCGGGGATGGGCTGTTTTTT
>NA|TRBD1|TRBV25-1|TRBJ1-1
CASSARDRGGTEAFF
TGTGCCAGCAGTGCCCGGGACAGGGGAGGGACTGAAGCTTTCTTT